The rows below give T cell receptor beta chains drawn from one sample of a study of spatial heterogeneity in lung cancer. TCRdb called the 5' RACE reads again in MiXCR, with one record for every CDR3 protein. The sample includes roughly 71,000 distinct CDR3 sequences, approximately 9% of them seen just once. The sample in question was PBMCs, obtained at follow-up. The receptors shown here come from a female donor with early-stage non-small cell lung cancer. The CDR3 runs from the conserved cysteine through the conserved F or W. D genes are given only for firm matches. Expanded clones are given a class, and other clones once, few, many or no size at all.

DNA: TGTGCCAGCAGCCAAGGGGGGCCGGCCGATAATGAAAAACTGTTTTTT
CDR3: CASSQGGPADNEKLFF
size: many
J: TRBJ1-4
D: .
V: TRBV3-1

DNA: TGTGCCAGCAGACCCGTCGGCGATGAGCAGTTCTTC
CDR3: CASRPVGDEQFF
size: many
J: TRBJ2-1
D: .
V: TRBV2

DNA: TGTGCCAGCAGCCTACTCAGGGGAGAGACCCAGTACTTC
CDR3: CASSLLRGETQYF
size: many
J: TRBJ2-5
D: .
V: TRBV7-9

DNA: TGTGCCAGTAGTCCCCAGGGGGCCTCGGGCTACACCTTC
CDR3: CASSPQGASGYTF
size: many
J: TRBJ1-2
D: TRBD1
V: TRBV19

DNA: TGCGCCAGCAGTGAGTCGGGGGGAGCGGGGCAAGAGACCCAGTACTTC
CDR3: CASSESGGAGQETQYF
size: many
J: TRBJ2-5
D: TRBD2
V: TRBV10-2

DNA: TGTGCCAGCAGCTTACTAGCGGGAGGAGGTGAGCAGTACTTC
CDR3: CASSLLAGGGEQYF
size: few
J: TRBJ2-7
D: TRBD2
V: TRBV7-3

DNA: TGTGCCAGCAGTCCCCAGGGGAGTAGGAACACCATATATTTT
CDR3: CASSPQGSRNTIYF
size: many
J: TRBJ1-3
D: .
V: TRBV12-3/TRBV12-4

DNA: TGTGCCAGCATCCCGACAGGGGGCAGTACAGATACGCAGTATTTT
CDR3: CASIPTGGSTDTQYF
size: many
J: TRBJ2-3
D: TRBD1
V: TRBV11-2

DNA: TGTGCCAGCAGTGACAGGGGGTCACCCCTCCACTTT
CDR3: CASSDRGSPLHF
size: many
J: TRBJ1-6
D: TRBD1
V: TRBV2

DNA: TGTGCCAGCAGCGTAGCACCGGGTTGGACCGGGGAGCTGTTTTTT
CDR3: CASSVAPGWTGELFF
size: many
J: TRBJ2-2
D: .
V: TRBV9

DNA: TGTGCCAGCAGCCAAAGAGAAGAACAGGGAATCGGTGAGCAGTTCTTC
CDR3: CASSQREEQGIGEQFF
size: many
J: TRBJ2-1
D: .
V: TRBV4-2

DNA: TGTGCCAGCAGTTTGTCCTCCCGCGACGGAAACATTCAGTACTTC
CDR3: CASSLSSRDGNIQYF
size: .
J: TRBJ2-4
D: .
V: TRBV9

DNA: TGTGCCAGCAGCTTTCCTAACCTTCCCTACGAGCAGTACTTC
CDR3: CASSFPNLPYEQYF
size: many
J: TRBJ2-7
D: .
V: TRBV7-9

DNA: TGTGCCAGCAGCATTCGGACTAGCGGGAGGGCCGGGGATGAGCAGTTCTTC
CDR3: CASSIRTSGRAGDEQFF
size: .
J: TRBJ2-1
D: TRBD2
V: TRBV5-8

DNA: TGTGCCACCAGTGGTGACAGGGATGGAACTGGCTACACCTTC
CDR3: CATSGDRDGTGYTF
size: .
J: TRBJ1-2
D: TRBD1
V: TRBV24-1

DNA: TGTGCCAGCAGTCCCGTGGGAGCGGCAAGCACAGATACGCAGTATTTT
CDR3: CASSPVGAASTDTQYF
size: many
J: TRBJ2-3
D: .
V: TRBV28

DNA: TGTGCCTGGAGTCGCACGGGACTAGCGTGGGAGCAGTACTTC
CDR3: CAWSRTGLAWEQYF
size: few
J: TRBJ2-7
D: TRBD2
V: TRBV30

DNA: TGTGCCAGCAGCCCCTTATATCGGAGAGAGGAGTCCGCGCCCTACGAGCAGTACTTC
CDR3: CASSPLYRREESAPYEQYF
size: many
J: TRBJ2-7
D: .
V: TRBV28

DNA: TGTGCCACCGCAAGGCATGGGACGGTGAACTATGGCTACACCTTC
CDR3: CATARHGTVNYGYTF
size: many
J: TRBJ1-2
D: .
V: TRBV7-9

DNA: TGTGCCAGCAGCTTAGAGGCCGGGACAATCGGATCACCCCTCCACTTT
CDR3: CASSLEAGTIGSPLHF
size: many
J: TRBJ1-6
D: .
V: TRBV7-9

DNA: TGTGCCAGCAGCTCTCGACCCACCGGGGAGCTGTTTTTT
CDR3: CASSSRPTGELFF
size: many
J: TRBJ2-2
D: .
V: TRBV7-2

DNA: TGCGCCAGCAGCTTGGGGGACCACAATCAGCCCCAGCATTTT
CDR3: CASSLGDHNQPQHF
size: many
J: TRBJ1-5
D: .
V: TRBV5-1

DNA: TGCAGCACCAGGGACGGTAGAAGCACAGATACGCAGTATTTT
CDR3: CSTRDGRSTDTQYF
size: many
J: TRBJ2-3
D: .
V: TRBV29-1

DNA: TGCAGTGCCCCCCTTAGGAGGGGTTCCTACAATGAGCAGTTCTTC
CDR3: CSAPLRRGSYNEQFF
size: few
J: TRBJ2-1
D: .
V: TRBV20-1

DNA: TGTGGGGTGACAGGGAGCAATCAGCCCCAGCATTTT
CDR3: CGVTGSNQPQHF
size: many
J: TRBJ1-5
D: TRBD1
V: TRBV28